One sample yielded the 5 T cell receptor beta chains listed below, sequenced in a study of T cell repertoires in cytomegalovirus infection. Their antigens are not known. In TCRdb, the reads were re-called with MiXCR into one record per CDR3 protein. The sample records about 920,000 distinct CDR3 sequences, 31% being singletons. Here the sequenced sample was cultured CD8+ T cells from PBMCs, taken from culture after CMV antigen stimulation. The receptors were gathered from a human donor in good health (CMV status not recorded). Some clones in this sample may be carry-over from other donors' samples.

V and J are TRBV12-3 or TRBV12-4 and TRBJ2-1; D is unresolved. The V end was cut by 3 bases, the J end by 6 bases, with 9 bases between. The CDR3 has 13 amino acids. This CDR3 reads CASSFYPRNEQFF. The CDR3 nucleotides read TGTGCCAGCAGTTTTTACCCCCGCAATGAGCAGTTCTTC.

This clonotype was detected ten times or more. The chain couples TRBV19 to TRBJ1-5; D not certain. V gave up 5 bases and J gave up 5 bases, with 13 bases separating them. The length of the CDR3 is 14 residues. The germline gives CDR1 LNHDA, CDR2 SQIVND (reference sequence). Here the CDR3 reads CASSFRQADQPQHF. As DNA, the CDR3 is TGTGCCAGTAGTTTTCGGCAGGCAGATCAGCCCCAGCATTTT.

The rearrangement joins TRBV13 to TRBJ2-7, with D uncertain. This CDR3 is 13 amino acids long. The V and J ends lost 5 bases and 0 bases respectively, with 8 bases between them. The V gene's germline CDR1 is PRHDT and CDR2 FYEKMQ (reference sequence). Here the CDR3 reads CASSGPSSYEQYV. CDR3 bases: TGTGCCAGCAGCGGACCGAGCTCCTACGAGCAGTACGTC.

This clonotype showed up many times. V usage is TRBV7-6 and J usage is TRBJ2-1; TRBD1 is a possible D gene (6 bases). The CDR3 is 16 residues long. Trimming removed 0 bases at V and 0 bases at J, with 9 bases between. The germline V gene has CDR1 SGHVS and CDR2 FNYEAQ. The CDR3 DNA reads as TGTGCCAGCAGCTTAGCGGACAGCGACTCCTACAATGAGCAGTTCTTC. Residues: CASSLADSDSYNEQFF.

There are many counts of this clonotype. The V and J genes are TRBV5-8 and TRBJ1-4; D ambiguous. Trimming removed 1 base at V and 5 bases at J, with 12 bases between. Germline V gene data show CDR1 as SGHTS and CDR2 as YDEGEE. The CDR3 sequence is 15 residues long. The DNA of the CDR3 is TGTGCCAGCAGCTTGCCCCGGGAGCCAAATGAAAAACTGTTTTTT. Protein sequence: CASSLPREPNEKLFF.